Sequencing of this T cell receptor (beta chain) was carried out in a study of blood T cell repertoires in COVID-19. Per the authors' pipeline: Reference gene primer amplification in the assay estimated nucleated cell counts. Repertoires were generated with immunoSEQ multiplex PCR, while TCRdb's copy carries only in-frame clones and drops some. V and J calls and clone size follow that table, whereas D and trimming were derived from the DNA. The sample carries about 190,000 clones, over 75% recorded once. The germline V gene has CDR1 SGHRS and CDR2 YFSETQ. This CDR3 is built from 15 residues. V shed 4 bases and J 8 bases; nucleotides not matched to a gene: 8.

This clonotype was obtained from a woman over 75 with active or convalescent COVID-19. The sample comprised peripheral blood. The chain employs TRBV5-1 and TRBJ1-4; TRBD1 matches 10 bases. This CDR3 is CASSRTGTGEEKLFF. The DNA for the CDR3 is TGCGCCAGCAGCAGAACCGGGACAGGGGAAGAAAAACTGTTTTTT.